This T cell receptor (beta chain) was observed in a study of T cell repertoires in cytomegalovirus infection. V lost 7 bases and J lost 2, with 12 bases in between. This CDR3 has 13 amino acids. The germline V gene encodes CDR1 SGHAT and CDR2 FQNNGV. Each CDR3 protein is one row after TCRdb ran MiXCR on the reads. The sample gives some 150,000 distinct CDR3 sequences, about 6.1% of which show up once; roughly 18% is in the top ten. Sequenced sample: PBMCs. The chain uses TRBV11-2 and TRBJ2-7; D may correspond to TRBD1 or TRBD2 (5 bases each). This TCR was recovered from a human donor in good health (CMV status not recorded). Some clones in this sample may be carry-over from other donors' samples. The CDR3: CASKRDGPYEQYF. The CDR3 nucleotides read TGTGCCAGCAAACGGGACGGACCCTACGAGCAGTACTTC.